These T cell receptor beta chains were read from a single sample in a study of regulatory T cells in long-lasting Graves disease. From the multiplex PCR reads, TCRdb called clonotypes with MiXCR, one entry per CDR3 protein. This table has roughly 500,000 distinct CDR3 sequences, about 14% appearing once. These data were also reused for a study on T cells in Graves' hyperthyroidism and ophthalmopathy.

The sequencing used peripheral blood mononuclear cells (PBMCs), collected at new diagnosis, from a patient treated with antithyroid drugs. These receptors came from a man under 40 with Graves disease. Both conserved end residues are trimmed from each CDR3. The order of the fields is D gene, V gene, J gene, CDR3 protein. A D gene is named only where the DNA matches it firmly.

-	TRBV20-1	TRBJ2-3	SASRTLRPDTQY
-	TRBV2	TRBJ1-1	ASNEGGRVTEAF
TRBD1	TRBV19	TRBJ2-2	ASRIGTGGRGELF
TRBD2	TRBV15	TRBJ2-2	ATSRVGLAGARRELF
TRBD2	TRBV19	TRBJ2-7	ASTPGLGPYEQY
-	TRBV30	TRBJ2-3	AWRADGPTEY
TRBD1	TRBV12-3/TRBV12-4	TRBJ2-4	ASSFIYGQGAPTTKNIQY
TRBD1	TRBV29-1	TRBJ1-4	STTGDRDSYEKLF
TRBD2	TRBV3-1	TRBJ2-7	ASSQARLAGVFYEQY
-	TRBV20-1	TRBJ2-2	SAPLRVTGELF
-	TRBV9	TRBJ1-2	ASSARRTDYGYT
TRBD2	TRBV28	TRBJ2-1	ASFLSGRANHNEQF
TRBD2	TRBV20-1	TRBJ2-5	SAREGSAGVETQY
-	TRBV6-1	TRBJ1-1	ASMTAF
TRBD2	TRBV30	TRBJ2-5	AWTSTGLAGVETQY
-	TRBV4-1	TRBJ1-5	ASSQEQLDQPQH
TRBD1	TRBV30	TRBJ1-2	AWNPGGPVGYT
-	TRBV2	TRBJ1-1	ASSLLKVTEAF
-	TRBV6-1	TRBJ1-5	ASSDGTANQPQH
-	TRBV15	TRBJ1-4	ATSRDNLKEKLF
-	TRBV12-3/TRBV12-4	TRBJ2-7	ASRIGTSDEQY
TRBD1	TRBV29-1	TRBJ2-7	SVELPRQGYEQY
-	TRBV20-1	TRBJ2-1	SARDERNNEQF
TRBD2	TRBV10-3	TRBJ2-7	AAFPGGPSEQY
-	TRBV20-1	TRBJ2-1	SALTAAVEQF
TRBD2	TRBV11-2	TRBJ2-3	AGSSHYGTSGVSTDTQY
TRBD1	TRBV5-1	TRBJ1-3	ASSRSTGAGNTIY
-	TRBV5-6	TRBJ1-5	ASSFQPVNQPQH
TRBD1	TRBV27	TRBJ2-7	ASSLGGTGPSEQY
TRBD1	TRBV28	TRBJ2-7	ASMTQSGTGTYEQY
TRBD2	TRBV6-1	TRBJ2-3	ASSLPSLAGGTDTQY
-	TRBV19	TRBJ2-5	ANSRTVKEAQY
-	TRBV7-9	TRBJ2-5	ASSTPGPRTETQY
-	TRBV6-2/TRBV6-3	TRBJ2-7	ASSYSDPYEQY
-	TRBV10-3	TRBJ2-5	AISDRGGETQY
-	TRBV27	TRBJ2-1	ASSYTLGWADSGNEQF
-	TRBV18	-	ASSPLRTDEQY
-	TRBV20-1	TRBJ1-2	SASGQGYGYT
-	TRBV27	TRBJ1-1	ASSLISGYDTEAF
-	TRBV20-1	TRBJ2-2	SARAPGLNTGELF
-	TRBV20-1	TRBJ1-1	SARDQTQGNTEAF
-	TRBV15	TRBJ1-1	ATSLQENTEAF
TRBD2	TRBV10-3	TRBJ2-1	AITPGGSSYNEQF
-	TRBV28	TRBJ1-4	ASADPESLF
TRBD2	TRBV6-1	TRBJ2-2	ASKPYNSGTNTGELF
-	TRBV6-1	TRBJ1-1	ASNGGHTEAF
-	TRBV11-2	TRBJ1-5	ASSLEPGAFRQPQH